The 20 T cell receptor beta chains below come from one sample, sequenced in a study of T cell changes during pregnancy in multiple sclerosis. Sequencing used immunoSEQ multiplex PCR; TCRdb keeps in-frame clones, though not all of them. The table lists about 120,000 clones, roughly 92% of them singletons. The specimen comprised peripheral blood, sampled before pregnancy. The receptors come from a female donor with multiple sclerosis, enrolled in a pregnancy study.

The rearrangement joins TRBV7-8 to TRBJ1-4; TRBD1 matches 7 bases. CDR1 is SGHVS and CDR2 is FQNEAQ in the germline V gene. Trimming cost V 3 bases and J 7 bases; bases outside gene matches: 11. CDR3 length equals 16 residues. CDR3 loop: CASSLAGGGSSEKLFF. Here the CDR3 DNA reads TGTGCCAGCAGCTTGGCGGGAGGGGGCTCAAGTGAAAAACTGTTTTTT.

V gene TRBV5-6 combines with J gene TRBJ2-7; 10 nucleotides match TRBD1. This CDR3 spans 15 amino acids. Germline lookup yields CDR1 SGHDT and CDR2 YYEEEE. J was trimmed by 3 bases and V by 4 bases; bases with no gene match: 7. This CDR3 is CASSISGTGVYEQYF. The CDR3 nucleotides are TGTGCCAGCAGCATATCGGGGACAGGGGTCTACGAGCAGTACTTC.

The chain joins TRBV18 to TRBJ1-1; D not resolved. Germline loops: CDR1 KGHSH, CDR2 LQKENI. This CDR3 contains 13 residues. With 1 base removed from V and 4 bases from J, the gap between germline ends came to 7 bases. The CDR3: CASSPRRLTEAFF. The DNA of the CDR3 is TGTGCCAGCTCACCACGGAGGCTCACTGAAGCTTTCTTT.

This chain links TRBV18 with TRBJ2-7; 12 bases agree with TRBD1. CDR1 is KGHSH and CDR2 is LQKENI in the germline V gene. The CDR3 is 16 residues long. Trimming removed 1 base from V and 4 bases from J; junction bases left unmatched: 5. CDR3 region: CASSPQGQGASYEQYF. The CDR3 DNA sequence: TGTGCCAGCTCACCACAGGGACAGGGGGCAAGTTACGAGCAGTACTTC.

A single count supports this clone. As DNA, the CDR3 is TGTGCCTGGAGTTGGACAGGGAAAAACATTCAGTACTTC. Its protein is CAWSWTGKNIQYF. V usage is TRBV30 and J usage is TRBJ2-4; 8 positions agree with TRBD1. The V segment lost 2 bases and the J segment 4 bases; nucleotides outside the gene matches: 1. This CDR3 comprises 13 residues. The germline CDR1 and CDR2 sequences are GTSNPN and SVGIG (reference sequence). Full variable domain (rest looked up from reference TRBV30 and TRBJ2-4): SQTIHQWPATLVQPVGSPLSLECTVEGTSNPNLYWYRQAAGRGLQLLFYSVGIGQISSEVPQNLSASRPQDRQFILSSKKLLLSDSGFYLCAWSWTGKNIQYFGAGTRLSVL.

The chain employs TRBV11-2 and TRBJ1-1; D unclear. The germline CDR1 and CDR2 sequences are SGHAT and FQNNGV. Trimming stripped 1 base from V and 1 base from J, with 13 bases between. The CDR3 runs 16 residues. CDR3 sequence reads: CASSLVAGKQNTEAFF. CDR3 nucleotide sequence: TGTGCCAGCAGCTTAGTAGCGGGTAAGCAGAACACTGAAGCTTTCTTT.

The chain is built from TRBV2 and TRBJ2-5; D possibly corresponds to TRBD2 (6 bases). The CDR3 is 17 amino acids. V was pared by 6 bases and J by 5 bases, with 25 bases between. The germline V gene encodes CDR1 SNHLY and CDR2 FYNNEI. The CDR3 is CASRKRLGERAEETQYF. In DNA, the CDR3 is TGTGCCAGCAGGAAACGTCTAGGGGAGCGGGCGGAGGAGACCCAGTACTTC.

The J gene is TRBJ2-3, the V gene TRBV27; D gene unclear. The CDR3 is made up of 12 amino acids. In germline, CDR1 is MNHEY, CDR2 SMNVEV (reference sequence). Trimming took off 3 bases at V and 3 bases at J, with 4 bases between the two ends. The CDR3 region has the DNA TGTGCCAGCAGTTTTAATACAGATACGCAGTATTTT. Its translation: CASSFNTDTQYF.

The CDR3 DNA reads TGTGCCAGCAGTGCTGACCGGGGGAGACTCACAGATACGCAGTATTTT. Its protein is CASSADRGRLTDTQYF. The chain carries TRBV6-1 and TRBJ2-3; D possibly corresponds to TRBD2 (6 bases). V was cut by 4 bases and J by 2 bases, with 16 bases left in between. The germline CDR1 and CDR2 sequences are MNHNS and SASEGT. The CDR3 contains 16 residues.

The chain's CDR3 is CASSEGQGMYETF. As DNA, the CDR3 is TGTGCCAGCAGTGAAGGACAGGGGATGTATGAGACCTTC. This chain links TRBV2 with TRBJ1-2, with 8 positions matching TRBD1. CDR3 length: 13 amino acids. The trim removed 1 base at V and 14 bases at J, leaving 9 bases unmatched. Germline assignment: CDR1 SNHLY and CDR2 FYNNEI.

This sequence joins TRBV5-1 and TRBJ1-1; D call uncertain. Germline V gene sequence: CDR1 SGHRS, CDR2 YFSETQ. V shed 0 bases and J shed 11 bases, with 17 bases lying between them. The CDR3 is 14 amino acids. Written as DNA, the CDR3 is TGCGCCAGCAGCTTGGCGGTGGAGGGAAGCGGGGCTTTCTTT. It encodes CASSLAVEGSGAFF. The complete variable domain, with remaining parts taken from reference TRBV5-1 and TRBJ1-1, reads KAGVTQTPRYLIKTRGQQVTLSCSPISGHRSVSWYQQTPGQGLQFLFEYFSETQRNKGNFPGRFSGRQFSNSRSEMNVSTLELGDSALYLCASSLAVEGSGAFFGQGTRLTVV.

The CDR3 protein is CASSSQDTIYF. The CDR3 nucleotides are TGTGCCAGTAGTTCTCAGGACACCATATATTTT. This chain uses TRBV19 with TRBJ1-3; no clear D gene. CDR1 LNHDA and CDR2 SQIVND come from the germline V gene (reference sequence). V lost 5 bases and J 8 bases, leaving 7 bases between the germline ends. This CDR3 has 11 residues. The full variable domain, rest sourced from reference TRBV19 and TRBJ1-3, is DGGITQSPKYLFRKEGQNVTLSCEQNLNHDAMYWYRQDPGQGLRLIYYSQIVNDFQKGDIAEGYSVSREKKESFPLTVTSAQKNPTAFYLCASSSQDTIYFGEGSWLTVV.

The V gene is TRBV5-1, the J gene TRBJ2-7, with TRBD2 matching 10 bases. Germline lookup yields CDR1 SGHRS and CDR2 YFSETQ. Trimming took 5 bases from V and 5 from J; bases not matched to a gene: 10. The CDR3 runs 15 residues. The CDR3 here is CASRDDRTSGNEQYF. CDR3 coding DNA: TGCGCCAGCAGGGATGATCGGACTAGCGGAAACGAGCAGTACTTC.

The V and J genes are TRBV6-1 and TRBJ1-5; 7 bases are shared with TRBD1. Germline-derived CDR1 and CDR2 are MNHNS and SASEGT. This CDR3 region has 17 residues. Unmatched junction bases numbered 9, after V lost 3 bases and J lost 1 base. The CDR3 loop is CASSDGTPGQSNQPQHF. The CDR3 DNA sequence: TGTGCCAGCAGTGACGGGACACCGGGACAGAGCAATCAGCCCCAGCATTTT.

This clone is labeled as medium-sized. The CDR3 bases are TGTGCCAGCAACCGGGACAGACTAGCCAAAAACATTCAGTACTTC. It encodes CASNRDRLAKNIQYF. The rearrangement joins TRBV2 to TRBJ2-4; 7 bases are shared with TRBD1. The V segment lost 7 bases and the J segment 0 bases; nucleotides outside the gene matches: 6. CDR3 length: 15 amino acids. Looked up from germline, CDR1 is SNHLY and CDR2 is FYNNEI.

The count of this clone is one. CDR3 protein: CASSQGPSDGRMTDTQYF. CDR3 bases: TGTGCCAGCAGCCAGGGGCCCTCTGATGGGAGGATGACAGATACGCAGTATTTT. This chain uses TRBV14 with TRBJ2-3, with D tentatively TRBD2 (6 bases). V lost 3 bases, J lost 3 bases, and 22 bases lay in between. Germline CDR1 and CDR2: SGHDN and FVKESK. This CDR3 region has 18 residues.

Here the CDR3 reads CASSGPGSENTEAFF. CDR3 bases: TGTGCCAGCAGTGGTCCAGGATCGGAGAACACTGAAGCTTTCTTT. The J gene is TRBJ1-1, the V gene TRBV2; D is uncertain. CDR3 size: 15 residues. V was clipped by 4 bases and J by 1 base, with 13 bases between them. Germline CDR1 is SNHLY and CDR2 is FYNNEI.

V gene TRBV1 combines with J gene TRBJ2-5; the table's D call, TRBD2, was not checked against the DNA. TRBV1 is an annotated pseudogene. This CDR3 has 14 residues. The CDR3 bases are TGCACCAGCAGCCAATCGGGGTGGGAAGAGACCCAGTACTTC. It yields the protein CTSSQSGWEETQYF.

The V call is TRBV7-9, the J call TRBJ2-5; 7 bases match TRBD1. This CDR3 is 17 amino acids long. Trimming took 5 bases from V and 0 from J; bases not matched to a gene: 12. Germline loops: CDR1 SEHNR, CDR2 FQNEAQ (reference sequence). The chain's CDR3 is CASSARTGQKYQETQYF. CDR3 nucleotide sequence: TGTGCCAGCAGCGCCCGGACAGGACAAAAGTACCAAGAGACCCAGTACTTC.

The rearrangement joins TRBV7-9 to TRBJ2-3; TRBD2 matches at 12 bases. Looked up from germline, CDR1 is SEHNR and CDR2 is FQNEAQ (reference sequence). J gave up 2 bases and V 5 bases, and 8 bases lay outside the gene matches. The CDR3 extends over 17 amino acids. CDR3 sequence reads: CASSPSTSGGSTDTQYF. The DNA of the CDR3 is TGTGCCAGCAGCCCTTCGACTAGCGGGGGTTCCACAGATACGCAGTATTTT. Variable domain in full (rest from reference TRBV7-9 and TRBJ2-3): DTGVSQNPRHKITKRGQNVTFRCDPISEHNRLYWYRQTLGQGPEFLTYFQNEAQLEKSRLLSDRFSAERPKGSFSTLEIQRTEQGDSAMYLCASSPSTSGGSTDTQYFGPGTRLTVL.